This TCR beta chain was identified during a study of T cell responses to AZD1222 COVID-19 vaccine. Study outcomes and limitations: Spike was spanned by vaccine-associated CD4 TCRs, with dominance at 160-218 and 743-854.

CDR3 length: 14 amino acids. Deletions cut 5 bases from V and 6 bases from J, with 14 bases between. CDR1 is LNHDA, CDR2 SQIVND, per germline (reference sequence). Comment on this clone: The target antigen is unknown.

Produced via immunoSEQ multiplex PCR; TCRdb's table is partial and in-frame only. The sample holds fewer than 130,000 clones; about 94% are singletons and the top ten take less than 2.5%. The chain joins TRBV19 to TRBJ1-5; D call uncertain. The receptor was isolated from an adult in good health. The starting material was peripheral blood, obtained on day 0 of AZD1222 vaccination. The CDR3 coding sequence is TGTGCCAGTAGTTTCGAAGGGTCCGGTCAGCCCCAGCATTTT. This sequence encodes CASSFEGSGQPQHF.